One sample yielded the 32 T cell receptor beta chains listed below, sequenced in a study of blood T cell repertoires in COVID-19. Assay: immunoSEQ multiplex PCR; the TCRdb copy retains only in-frame clones and omits some. Among 80,000 or so clones listed, about 80% were seen once. The sample taken for sequencing was peripheral blood. The receptors here all came from a woman aged 70 to 79 with acute or convalescent COVID-19.

This sequence joins TRBV6-4 and TRBJ2-1; possible D gene TRBD1, 5 bases. The CDR3 runs 15 residues. CDR1 is MRHNA, CDR2 SNTAGT, per germline. The ends were cut back, 6 bases at V and 1 base at J, with 13 bases in the middle. The CDR3 sequence is CASSLGAGSYNEQFF. The CDR3 DNA reads as TGTGCCAGCAGCCTAGGGGCCGGGTCCTACAATGAGCAGTTCTTC.

The CDR3 here is CASTSDRQETQYF. The CDR3 nucleotides are TGTGCCAGCACTTCGGACAGGCAAGAGACCCAGTACTTC. The V gene is TRBV5-6, the J gene TRBJ2-5; TRBD1 matches 7 bases. Trimming at V came to 6 bases and at J to 2 bases, leaving 4 bases not matched to a gene. There are 13 residues in the CDR3. CDR1 is SGHDT, CDR2 YYEEEE, per germline.

In DNA, the CDR3 is TGTGCCAGCAGCCGAATGGGAGCCCACTATGGCTACACCTTC. Its translation is CASSRMGAHYGYTF. This chain uses TRBV7-8 with TRBJ1-2; D unclear. Trimming stripped 5 bases from V and 3 bases from J, with 13 bases between. The germline CDR1 and CDR2 sequences are SGHVS and FQNEAQ. The CDR3 is 14 residues long.

The V gene is TRBV12-3 or TRBV12-4, the J gene TRBJ1-2; D is unclear. This CDR3 has 13 residues. Trimming took 6 bases from V and 7 from J, leaving 15 bases between them. The chain's CDR3 is CASSLGQSAGYTF. CDR3 nucleotides: TGTGCCAGCAGCCTAGGTCAGAGCGCTGGCTACACCTTC.

Written as DNA, the CDR3 is TGTGCCAGCAGCCCCGGGACAGCGAACACTGAAGCTTTCTTT. Its protein product is CASSPGTANTEAFF. The chain combines TRBV7-9 with TRBJ1-1; the match to TRBD1 covers 7 bases. The CDR3 spans 14 residues. Germline CDR1 reads SEHNR; CDR2 reads FQNEAQ (reference sequence). V lost 5 bases and J lost 1; bases outside the gene matches: 4.

This chain joins TRBV20-1 and TRBJ1-2; possible D gene TRBD1, 5 bases. The CDR3 runs 11 residues. Germline V gene data show CDR1 as DFQATT and CDR2 as SNEGSKA (reference sequence). Trimming stripped 7 bases from V and 1 base from J, with 7 bases between. CDR3 protein: CSVGGNYGYTF. In DNA, the CDR3 is TGCAGTGTGGGGGGTAACTATGGCTACACCTTC.

The J gene is TRBJ1-1, the V gene TRBV5-1; a possible D gene is TRBD1 (5 bases). CDR3 length: 14 amino acids. Trimming cost V 0 bases and J 1 base, with 7 bases left between them. Germline CDR1 is SGHRS and CDR2 is YFSETQ. CDR3 loop: CASSLGGQNTEAFF. The CDR3, as DNA: TGCGCCAGCAGCTTGGGCGGACAGAACACTGAAGCTTTCTTT. Full variable domain (rest looked up from reference TRBV5-1 and TRBJ1-1): KAGVTQTPRYLIKTRGQQVTLSCSPISGHRSVSWYQQTPGQGLQFLFEYFSETQRNKGNFPGRFSGRQFSNSRSEMNVSTLELGDSALYLCASSLGGQNTEAFFGQGTRLTVV.

The CDR3 protein is CASSPLAVRGPTDSPLHF. The CDR3 DNA is TGTGCCAGCAGCCCACTAGCGGTGAGGGGGCCTACGGATTCACCCCTCCACTTT. The V gene is TRBV7-2, the J gene TRBJ1-6, with 7 bases that match TRBD1. Trimming at V came to 5 bases and at J to 8 bases, leaving 18 bases not matched to a gene. Germline V gene lookup returns CDR1 SGHTA and CDR2 FQGNSA. The CDR3 is 18 amino acids.

The V gene is TRBV3-1 (or the pseudogene TRBV3-2), the J gene TRBJ2-3, with TRBD2 matching over 9 bases. The V gene end was trimmed by 4 bases and the J gene end by 5 bases; junction bases not matched to a gene: 10. This CDR3 region has 16 residues. The V gene's germline CDR1 is LGHDT and CDR2 YNNKEL (reference sequence). The CDR3 nucleotides are TGTGCCAGCAGCCGGGGACTCGCGGGGGGGGTAGATACGCAGTATTTT. This translates into CASSRGLAGGVDTQYF.

This clone showed up just a few times. This chain joins TRBV28 and TRBJ2-2; a weak D match, TRBD1 (6 bases). This CDR3 spans 15 amino acids. CDR1 MDHEN and CDR2 SYDVKM come from the germline V gene. The germline V and J ends were trimmed by 6 bases and 6 bases, with 17 bases remaining between them. The CDR3 DNA follows: TGTGCCAGCAGGTCTAATACAGGGAAGGCCGGGGAGCTGTTTTTT. Translating gives CASRSNTGKAGELFF.

The chain carries TRBV3-1 (or the pseudogene TRBV3-2) and TRBJ2-6, with 8 bases fitting TRBD2. Per the germline V gene, CDR1 is LGHDT and CDR2 is YNNKEL (reference sequence). The ends lost 5 bases at V and 1 base at J; junction bases unmatched: 7. This CDR3 is built from 17 residues. CDR3 sequence: CASSAPGLGSGANVLTF. CDR3 nucleotides: TGTGCCAGCAGCGCACCGGGACTAGGGTCTGGGGCCAACGTCCTGACTTTC.

This clone has only a few counts. V is TRBV27 and J is TRBJ2-7; TRBD1 is a possible D gene (6 bases). The length of the CDR3 is 13 residues. V dropped 5 bases and J dropped 1 base, with 9 bases sitting between them. The germline V gene encodes CDR1 MNHEY and CDR2 SMNVEV (reference sequence). This chain's CDR3 is CASSTGNSYEQYF. In DNA, the CDR3 is TGTGCCAGCAGTACAGGGAATTCCTACGAGCAGTACTTC.

This chain joins TRBV19 and TRBJ1-5; 7 bases are a match to TRBD1. The CDR3 loop spans 15 amino acids. The V gene's germline CDR1 is LNHDA and CDR2 SQIVND (reference sequence). Trimming removed 8 bases from V and 4 bases from J; junction bases left unmatched: 11. This chain's CDR3 is CASLPMDRKNQPQHF. CDR3 in DNA: TGTGCCAGTCTTCCGATGGACAGGAAGAATCAGCCCCAGCATTTT.

This chain connects TRBV19 to TRBJ1-5, with TRBD1 as a possible D gene (6 bases). Trimming took 6 bases from V and 0 from J, leaving 9 bases between them. Per germline, CDR1 LNHDA and CDR2 SQIVND (reference sequence). The CDR3 contains 14 residues. The CDR3 reads CASSRGNSNQPQHF. CDR3 DNA sequence: TGTGCCAGTAGCAGGGGAAATAGCAATCAGCCCCAGCATTTT.

The J gene is TRBJ1-4, the V gene TRBV19, with 10 nucleotides matching TRBD1. The V gene end was trimmed by 5 bases and the J gene end by 6 bases; junction bases not matched to a gene: 3. CDR1 LNHDA and CDR2 SQIVND come from the germline V gene (reference sequence). This CDR3 has 14 amino acids. The CDR3 nucleotides are TGTGCCAGTAGTCGGGACAGGGGATATGAAAAACTGTTTTTT. This sequence encodes CASSRDRGYEKLFF. The variable domain in full, completed from reference TRBV19 and TRBJ1-4, reads DGGITQSPKYLFRKEGQNVTLSCEQNLNHDAMYWYRQDPGQGLRLIYYSQIVNDFQKGDIAEGYSVSREKKESFPLTVTSAQKNPTAFYLCASSRDRGYEKLFFGSGTQLSVL.

This chain uses TRBV7-6 with TRBJ2-5; D not resolved. Germline CDR1 SGHVS, CDR2 FNYEAQ. CDR3 length: 16 residues. The V and J ends lost 6 bases and 5 bases respectively, with 22 bases between them. CDR3: CASSPPTDRSWETQYF. The CDR3 region has the DNA TGTGCCAGCAGTCCCCCCACGGATCGGAGTTGGGAGACCCAGTACTTC. The complete variable domain, with remaining parts taken from reference TRBV7-6 and TRBJ2-5, reads GAGVSQSPRYKVTKRGQDVALRCDPISGHVSLYWYRQALGQGPEFLTYFNYEAQQDKSGLPNDRFSAERPEGSISTLTIQRTEQRDSAMYRCASSPPTDRSWETQYFGPGTRLLVL.

The V and J genes are TRBV19 and TRBJ2-3; the match to TRBD1 covers 8 bases. CDR1 and CDR2 from the germline V gene are LNHDA and SQIVND (reference sequence). V was clipped by 0 bases and J by 4 bases; unmatched bases: 12. There are 18 residues in the CDR3. The CDR3 loop is CASSIDLVRQGWADTQYF. The DNA for the CDR3 is TGTGCCAGTAGTATAGATCTAGTCCGACAGGGGTGGGCAGATACGCAGTATTTT.

This chain links TRBV18 with TRBJ2-2, with 7 nucleotides matching TRBD1. V dropped 3 bases and J dropped 1; count of bases not matched to a gene: 5. The germline V gene encodes CDR1 KGHSH and CDR2 LQKENI. The CDR3 length is 16 residues. CDR3 sequence (DNA): TGTGCCAGCTCACCGAGACAGGGAGAGAACACCGGGGAGCTGTTTTTT. Its translation: CASSPRQGENTGELFF.

V and J are TRBV19 and TRBJ1-3; 7 bases line up with TRBD1. The CDR3 consists of 17 residues. Germline CDR1 LNHDA, CDR2 SQIVND (reference sequence). V lost 5 bases and J lost 0; bases outside the gene matches: 10. The DNA for the CDR3 is TGTGCCAGTAGTTCTCGCGGACAGGACAGCTCTGGAAACACCATATATTTT. Amino acids: CASSSRGQDSSGNTIYF.

This clone occurred a few times. The V and J genes are TRBV14 and TRBJ1-1, with D perhaps matching TRBD1 (5 bases). Germline V gives CDR1 SGHDN, CDR2 FVKESK. This CDR3 is built from 15 residues. V shed 5 bases and J shed 3 bases, with 16 bases lying between them. DNA of the CDR3: TGTGCCAGCAGCTCCACCGGGGGGACCTACACTGAAGCTTTCTTT. Amino acids: CASSSTGGTYTEAFF.

The V gene is TRBV21-1, the J gene TRBJ1-1. TRBV21-1 is reported as a pseudogene. The CDR3 extends over 12 amino acids. In nucleotides, the CDR3 is TGTGCCAGCAGGGGAGTGAACACTGAAGCTTTCTTT. This sequence encodes CASRGVNTEAFF.

The chain has TRBV4-1 and TRBJ2-6; possibly TRBD1 for D (6 bases). Germline CDR1 reads MGHRA; CDR2 reads YSYEKL. The CDR3 spans 17 residues. V was shortened by 3 bases and J by 3 bases, with 15 bases between the two germline ends. CDR3 amino acids: CASSHPERGYGANVLTF. The CDR3 DNA reads TGCGCCAGCAGCCACCCGGAGAGGGGGTATGGGGCCAACGTCCTGACTTTC.

The chain recombines TRBV7-2 with TRBJ2-7; D is ambiguous. V lost 7 bases and J lost 0, with 16 bases in between. There are 15 residues in the CDR3. CDR1 is SGHTA and CDR2 is FQGNSA in the germline V gene. CDR3 DNA: TGTGCCAGCACCGTTAGTCTCCTATCCTCCTACGAGCAGTACTTC. The encoded protein is CASTVSLLSSYEQYF.

The genes are TRBV6-2 or TRBV6-3 and TRBJ1-1; D is ambiguous. The CDR3 length is 13 residues. CDR1 MNHEY and CDR2 SVGEGT come from the germline V gene. The germline V and J ends were trimmed by 1 base and 7 bases, with 10 bases remaining between them. The CDR3 nucleotides read TGTGCCAGCAGTTACTTCGGCGGGAATGAAGCTTTCTTT. It translates to CASSYFGGNEAFF.

The rearrangement uses TRBV6-5 and TRBJ2-3, with 13 bases fitting TRBD2. With 6 bases clipped from V and 4 bases from J, the junction kept 4 bases outside the gene matches. This CDR3 has 15 residues. Germline-derived CDR1 and CDR2 are MNHEY and SVGAGI. The CDR3 region has the DNA TGTGCCAGCAGCACTACTAGCGGGGGGGCAGATACGCAGTATTTT. This gives the protein CASSTTSGGADTQYF.

This clone has only one observation. The genes are TRBV12-5 and TRBJ1-1; unclear D gene. V shed 3 bases and J shed 1 base, with 6 bases lying between them. Germline loops: CDR1 LGHNT, CDR2 FRNRAP. The CDR3 contains 13 residues. In DNA, the CDR3 is TGTGCTAGTGGTTTCACTTGGAACACTGAAGCTTTCTTT. It translates to CASGFTWNTEAFF.

The chain links TRBV7-7 to TRBJ2-1, with 9 bases lining up with TRBD2. V dropped 5 bases and J dropped 4; count of bases not matched to a gene: 6. The germline CDR1 and CDR2 sequences are SSHAT and FNYEAQ (reference sequence). The CDR3 has 15 residues. The CDR3 is CASSEGLALYNEQFF. The CDR3 DNA reads as TGTGCCAGCAGCGAGGGACTAGCTTTATACAATGAGCAGTTCTTC. Combining the CDR3 with reference TRBV7-7 and TRBJ2-1 gives the whole variable domain GAGVSQSPRYKVTKRGQDVTLRCDPISSHATLYWYQQALGQGPEFLTYFNYEAQPDKSGLPSDRFSAERPEGSISTLTIQRTEQRDSAMYRCASSEGLALYNEQFFGPGTRLTVL.

V gene TRBV2 combines with J gene TRBJ2-1, with D unresolved. Trimming cost V 7 bases and J 4 bases, with 11 bases left between them. The germline V gene encodes CDR1 SNHLY and CDR2 FYNNEI. The CDR3 has 13 residues. The CDR3 region has the DNA TGTGCCAGCACCATAGATTTATACAATGAGCAGTTCTTC. It translates to CASTIDLYNEQFF.

This clone was seen a handful of times. The chain combines TRBV7-9 with TRBJ1-6; tentative D call: TRBD1 (6 bases). V was trimmed by 4 bases and J by 7 bases, leaving 14 bases between them. The germline V gene has CDR1 SEHNR and CDR2 FQNEAQ (reference sequence). This CDR3 contains 15 residues. Written as DNA, the CDR3 is TGTGCCAGCAGCTCCGGCCGGGACAAAAATTCACCCCTCCACTTT. Encoded protein: CASSSGRDKNSPLHF.

The genes are TRBV5-1 and TRBJ2-3; D uncertain. Trimming left V 4 bases short and J 4 bases short, with 10 bases between. The CDR3 consists of 13 residues. Germline V lookup: CDR1 SGHRS, CDR2 YFSETQ. The CDR3 is CASSLTRADTQYF. CDR3 nucleotide sequence: TGCGCCAGCAGCCTCACCCGGGCAGATACGCAGTATTTT.

The J gene is TRBJ1-5, the V gene TRBV19, with 10 bases aligning to TRBD1. Germline V gene lookup returns CDR1 LNHDA and CDR2 SQIVND (reference sequence). Trimming cost V 4 bases and J 0 bases; bases outside gene matches: 0. The CDR3 is made up of 15 amino acids. The CDR3 DNA reads as TGTGCCAGTAGTAGGGACAGGGGTAGCAATCAGCCCCAGCATTTT. Translation gives CASSRDRGSNQPQHF.

This clone has more than one count but fewer than ten. The V gene is TRBV29-1, the J gene TRBJ2-1; perhaps TRBD2 as D (6 bases). The V gene lost 0 bases and the J gene lost 8 bases, with 14 bases spanning the gap. This CDR3 contains 14 residues. Germline-derived CDR1 and CDR2 are SQVTM and ANQGSEA. The CDR3 DNA sequence: TGCAGCGTTGAAGACCGGGACTCGATCGATGAGCAGTTCTTC. It translates to CSVEDRDSIDEQFF.